Listed here is a single T cell receptor beta chain. What it binds is unknown. The sample belongs to a study of cytomegalovirus exposure and HLA in healthy donors. Study summary: Earlier, 180 million or so T cells were analyzed, and 90 million to 140 million unique TCR beta sequences were found among them. The study's early data release held tens of millions of unique TCRs from HLA-typed donors.

V lost 2 bases to trimming and J lost 4 bases, with 17 bases between them. This CDR3 has 16 residues. Germline CDR1 reads MGHRA; CDR2 reads YSYEKL. General study points: In a later analysis, productive TCRs from donors in an Asian-associated ancestry cluster reportedly carried fewer N-insertions than the cohort mean.

PCR employed 60 Vbeta and 13 Jbeta primers. The assay was immunoSEQ multiplex PCR, and TCRdb's table has in-frame clones only and misses some. The table shows about 140,000 clones, with roughly 70% occurring only once. Healthy bone marrow donors supplied every sample. What was sequenced was PBMCs. This TCR came from a man aged 25-45 years in good health and CMV-seropositive. The V and J genes are TRBV4-1 and TRBJ1-1, with D uncertain. The CDR3 loop reads CASSQSPLGSFTEAFF. In DNA, the CDR3 is TGCGCCAGCAGCCAATCCCCCCTCGGGTCTTTCACTGAAGCTTTCTTT.